This T cell receptor beta chain is drawn from a study of shared clonotypes between healthy human individuals. From CD4+ cells came CD45RA+ naive and CD45RA-negative memory subsets. There are 13 residues in the CDR3. Germline CDR1 and CDR2: GTSNPN and SVGIG (reference sequence). V lost 2 bases, J lost 3 bases, and 1 base stayed unmatched. This clone was counted a single time. Antigen specificity is unknown. The assay ran at deep level. Libraries were prepared by immunoSEQ multiplex PCR; TCRdb keeps only in-frame clonotypes and omits some of them. In the table there are 1,100,000 or so clones, approximately 80% of which are singletons. Study-wide findings and caveats: Clonotype sharing across a handful of donors was observed for about 4.8% of naive CD4 clonotypes. In contrast to clonotypes shared by all four donors, non-shared clonotypes had lower generation probabilities.

Sequencing was carried out using memory CD4+ T cells from PBMCs. The subset was: CD45RA-negative fraction. The clonotype was recovered from a man aged 18 to 35 in good health. Some clones in this sample may be carry-over from other donors' samples. The chain joins TRBV30 to TRBJ1-3; the match to TRBD1 covers 7 bases. Here the CDR3 DNA reads TGTGCCTGGAGTACAGGGGTTGGAAACACCATATATTTT. It translates to CAWSTGVGNTIYF.